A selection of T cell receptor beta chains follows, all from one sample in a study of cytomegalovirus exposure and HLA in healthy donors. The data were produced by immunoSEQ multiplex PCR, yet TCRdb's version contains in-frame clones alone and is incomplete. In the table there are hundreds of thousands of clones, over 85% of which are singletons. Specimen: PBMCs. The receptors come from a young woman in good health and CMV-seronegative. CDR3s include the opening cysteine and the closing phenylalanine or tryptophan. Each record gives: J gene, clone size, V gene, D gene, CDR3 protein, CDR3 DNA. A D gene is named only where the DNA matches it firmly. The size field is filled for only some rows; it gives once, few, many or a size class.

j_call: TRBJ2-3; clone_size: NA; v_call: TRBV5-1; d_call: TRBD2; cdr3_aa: CASSLARRGSSGALTDTQYF; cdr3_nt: TGCGCCAGCAGCTTGGCCCGTAGAGGGTCTAGCGGGGCACTCACAGATACGCAGTATTTT
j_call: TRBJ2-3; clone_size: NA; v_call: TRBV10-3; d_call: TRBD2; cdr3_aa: CAFSGGAGSDTQYF; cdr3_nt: TGTGCCTTTAGCGGGGGGGCGGGGTCAGATACGCAGTATTTT
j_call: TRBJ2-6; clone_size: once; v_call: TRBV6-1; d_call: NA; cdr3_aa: CASSGRSSGANVLTF; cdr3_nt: TGTGCCAGCAGTGGACGGAGCTCTGGGGCCAACGTCCTGACTTTC
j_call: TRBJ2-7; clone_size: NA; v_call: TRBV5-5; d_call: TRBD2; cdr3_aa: CASSPLAGGYEQYF; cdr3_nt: TGTGCCAGCAGCCCGCTAGCGGGGGGGTACGAGCAGTACTTC
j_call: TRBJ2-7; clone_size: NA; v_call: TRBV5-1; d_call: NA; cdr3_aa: CASSLGGTYEQYF; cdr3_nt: TGCGCCAGCAGCCTCGGGGGAACCTACGAGCAGTACTTC
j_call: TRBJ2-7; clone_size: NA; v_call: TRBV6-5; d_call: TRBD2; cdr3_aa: CASRTSGHTTYEQYF; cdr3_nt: TGTGCCAGCAGGACTAGCGGGCATACGACCTACGAGCAGTACTTC
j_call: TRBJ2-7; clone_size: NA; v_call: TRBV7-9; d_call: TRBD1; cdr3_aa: CASSLGGQGSYEQYF; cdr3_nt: TGTGCCAGCAGCTTAGGGGGACAGGGGTCCTACGAGCAGTACTTC
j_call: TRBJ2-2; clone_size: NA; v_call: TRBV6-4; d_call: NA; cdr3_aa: CASSDSGYTGELFF; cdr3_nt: TGTGCCAGCAGTGACTCGGGCTACACCGGGGAGCTGTTTTTT
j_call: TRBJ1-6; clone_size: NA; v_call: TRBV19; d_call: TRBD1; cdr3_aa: CASSTGQGGNSPLHF; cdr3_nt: TGTGCCAGTAGTACCGGACAGGGAGGAAATTCACCCCTCCACTTT
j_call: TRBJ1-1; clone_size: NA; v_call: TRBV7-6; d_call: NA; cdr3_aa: CASSLTGSDTEAFF; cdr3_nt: TGTGCCAGCAGCTTGACAGGTTCTGACACTGAAGCTTTCTTT
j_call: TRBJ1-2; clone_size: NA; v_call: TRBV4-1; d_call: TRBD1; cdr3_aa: CASSHPIRDREEHGYTF; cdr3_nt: TGCGCCAGCAGCCATCCAATCCGGGACAGAGAGGAGCATGGCTACACCTTC
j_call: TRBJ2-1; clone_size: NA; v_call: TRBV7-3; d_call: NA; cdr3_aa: CASSLSPGPEQFF; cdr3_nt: TGTGCCAGCAGCTTATCACCGGGTCCTGAGCAGTTCTTC
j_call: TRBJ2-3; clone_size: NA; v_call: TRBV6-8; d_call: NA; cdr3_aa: CASSYSAWGPIADTQYF; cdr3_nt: TGTGCCAGCAGTTACTCGGCCTGGGGGCCTATCGCAGATACGCAGTATTTT
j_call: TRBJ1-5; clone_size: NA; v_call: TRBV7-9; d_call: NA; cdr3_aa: CASSFGLWDKGQPQHF; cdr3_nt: TGTGCCAGCAGCTTTGGGTTGTGGGACAAGGGACAGCCCCAGCATTTT
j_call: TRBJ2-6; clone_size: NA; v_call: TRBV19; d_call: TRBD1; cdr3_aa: CASSTLLGTGGISGANVLTF; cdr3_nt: TGTGCCAGTAGTACGCTCCTAGGGACAGGGGGCATCTCTGGGGCCAACGTCCTGACTTTC
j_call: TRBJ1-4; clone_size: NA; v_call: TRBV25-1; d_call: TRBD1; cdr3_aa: CASSERQGGVNEKLFF; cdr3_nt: TGTGCCAGCAGTGAGAGACAGGGGGGTGTCAATGAAAAACTGTTTTTT
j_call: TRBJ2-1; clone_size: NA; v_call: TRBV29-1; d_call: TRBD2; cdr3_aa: CSVGSLAGGHPYNEQFF; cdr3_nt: TGCAGCGTTGGGTCGCTAGCGGGGGGGCATCCGTACAATGAGCAGTTCTTC
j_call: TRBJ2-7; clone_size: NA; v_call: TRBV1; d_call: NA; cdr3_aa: CTPPGDEQYF; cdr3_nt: TGCACCCCTCCAGGGGACGAGCAGTACTTC
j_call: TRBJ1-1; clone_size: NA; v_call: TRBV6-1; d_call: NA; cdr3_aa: CASSLQENTEAFF; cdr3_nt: TGTGCCAGCAGTCTACAGGAGAACACTGAAGCTTTCTTT
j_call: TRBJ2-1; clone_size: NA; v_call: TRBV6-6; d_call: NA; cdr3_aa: CASTKNNEQFF; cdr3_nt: TGTGCCAGCACTAAAAACAATGAGCAGTTCTTC
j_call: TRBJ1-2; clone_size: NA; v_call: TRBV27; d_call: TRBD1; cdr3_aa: CASSLSSTGGGYTF; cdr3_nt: TGTGCCAGCAGTTTATCGTCTACAGGGGGCGGCTACACCTTC
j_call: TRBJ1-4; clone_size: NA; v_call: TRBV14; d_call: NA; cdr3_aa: CASSQIQGGEKLFF; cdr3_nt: TGTGCCAGCAGCCAAATTCAGGGTGGCGAAAAACTGTTTTTT
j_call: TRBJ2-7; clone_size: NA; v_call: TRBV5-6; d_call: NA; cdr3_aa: CASSLPPGEQYF; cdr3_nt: TGTGCCAGCAGCTTGCCGCCGGGCGAGCAGTACTTC
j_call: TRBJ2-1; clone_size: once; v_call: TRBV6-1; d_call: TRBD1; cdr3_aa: CASTTNPDRAREQFF; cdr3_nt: TGTGCCAGCACCACCAACCCGGACAGGGCGCGTGAGCAGTTCTTC
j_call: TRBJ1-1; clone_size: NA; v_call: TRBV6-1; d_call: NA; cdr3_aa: CASIDRYLEAFF; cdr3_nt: TGTGCCAGCATAGACAGGTACCTTGAAGCTTTCTTT
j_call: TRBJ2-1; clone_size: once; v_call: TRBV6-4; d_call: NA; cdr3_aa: CASSAEEGSAYNEQFF; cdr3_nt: TGTGCCAGCAGTGCCGAGGAAGGGAGCGCCTACAATGAGCAGTTCTTC
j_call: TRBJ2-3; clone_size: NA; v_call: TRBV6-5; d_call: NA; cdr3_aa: CASSYSGSADTQYF; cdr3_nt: TGTGCCAGCAGTTACTCTGGTAGCGCAGATACGCAGTATTTT
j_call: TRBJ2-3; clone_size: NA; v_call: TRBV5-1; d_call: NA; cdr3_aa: CASSLGDNTDTQYF; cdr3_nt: TGCGCCAGCAGCTTGGGGGACAACACAGATACGCAGTATTTT
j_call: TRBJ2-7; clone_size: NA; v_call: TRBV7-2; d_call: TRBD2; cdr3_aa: CASSRLAGGPYEQYF; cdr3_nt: TGTGCCAGCAGCCGATTAGCGGGGGGTCCCTACGAGCAGTACTTC
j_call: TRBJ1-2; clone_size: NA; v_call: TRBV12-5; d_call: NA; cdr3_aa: CASAAARVNGYTF; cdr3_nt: TGTGCTAGTGCCGCCGCGAGGGTAAATGGCTACACCTTC
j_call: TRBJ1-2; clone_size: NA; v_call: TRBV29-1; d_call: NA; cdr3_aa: CSVDRPDYGYTF; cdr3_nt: TGCAGCGTTGACCGCCCGGACTATGGCTACACCTTC
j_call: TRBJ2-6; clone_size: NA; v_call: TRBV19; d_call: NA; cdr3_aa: CASSIGGGGANVLTF; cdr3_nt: TGTGCCAGTAGTATAGGGGGCGGTGGGGCCAACGTCCTGACTTTC
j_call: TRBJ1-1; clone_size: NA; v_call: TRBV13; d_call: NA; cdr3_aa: CASSLTVGLNTEAFF; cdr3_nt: TGTGCCAGCAGCCTCACAGTGGGTTTGAACACTGAAGCTTTCTTT
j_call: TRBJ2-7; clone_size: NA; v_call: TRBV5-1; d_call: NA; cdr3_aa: CASRLVLAGPNYEQYF; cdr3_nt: TGCGCCAGCAGGTTAGTGCTCGCAGGTCCTAACTACGAGCAGTACTTC
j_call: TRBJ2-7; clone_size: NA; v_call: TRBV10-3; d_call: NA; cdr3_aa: CAISAAGAYEQYF; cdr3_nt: TGTGCCATCAGTGCGGCAGGGGCCTACGAGCAGTACTTC
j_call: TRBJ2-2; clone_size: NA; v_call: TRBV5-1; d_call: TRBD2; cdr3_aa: CASSPYGTSGAGELFF; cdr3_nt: TGCGCCAGCAGCCCCTACGGGACTAGCGGGGCCGGGGAGCTGTTTTTT
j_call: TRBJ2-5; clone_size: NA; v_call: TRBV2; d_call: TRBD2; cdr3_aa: CASRVAGGQETQYF; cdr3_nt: TGTGCCAGCAGGGTGGCGGGGGGCCAAGAGACCCAGTACTTC